This TCR beta chain was observed in a study of blood T cell repertoires in COVID-19. Study-wide background: Some COVID-19 samples were acute and others convalescent; all came from the United States, Italy and Spain. Sources were T cells, B-cell-depleted T cells, or PBMCs; the material itself was cDNA or gDNA.

Per the germline V gene, CDR1 is SGHRS and CDR2 is YFSETQ. CDR3 size: 14 residues. The J segment lost 9 bases and the V segment lost 3 bases, leaving 9 bases of the junction unmatched. In the original analysis: From reference gene primer amplification, estimates of nucleated cell counts were derived. Profiling relied on immunoSEQ multiplex PCR, and the TCRdb table lists in-frame clones only, not all of them. V, J and clone size are taken as reported in that table, and D and trimming were inferred from the DNA itself. The top ten hold 2.5% to 3% of the sample, which has 110,000 to 150,000 clones, approximately 90% seen once.

This sequence joins TRBV5-1 and TRBJ2-4, with 7 bases aligning to TRBD1. This clonotype was sampled from a man between 60 and 70 years old with active or convalescent COVID-19. The sequenced material came from peripheral blood. The CDR3 DNA reads as TGCGCCAGCAGCTCTGAGGGGGCTAGGGGCATTCAGTACTTC. It yields the protein CASSSEGARGIQYF.